This T cell receptor (beta chain) was sequenced in a study of shared clonotypes between healthy human individuals. Produced via immunoSEQ multiplex PCR; TCRdb's table is partial and in-frame only. Altogether more than 450,000 clones are present, more than 65% being singletons, with the ten largest covering 13%. Germline values: CDR1 LNHDA, CDR2 SQIVND (reference sequence). V was trimmed by 5 bases and J by 2 bases, leaving 12 bases between them. CDR3 length: 15 amino acids. This clonotype originated in a woman in her forties in good health. Some clones in this sample may be carry-over from other donors' samples. Input material: PBMCs. V is TRBV19 and J is TRBJ2-2; D gene unclear. The CDR3 loop reads CASSGLVANTGELFF. The CDR3 DNA sequence: TGTGCCAGTAGTGGGCTAGTTGCTAACACCGGGGAGCTGTTTTTT.